One T cell receptor beta chain is described in this entry. In TCRdb, the RACE reads were re-called with MiXCR into one record per CDR3 protein. The data contain around 380,000 distinct CDR3 sequences, approximately 5.1% of them singletons. This entry is derived from a study of human T cells and chemical hapten exposure. Described time point: patch test 1, 2 weeks after DPC sensitization. The treatment denotes: therapeutic diphenylcyclopropenone sensitization with weekly scalp DPC. V lost 1 base and J 0 bases, leaving 11 bases between the germline ends. Germline CDR1 reads LGHNA; CDR2 reads YSLEER. The CDR3 has 16 amino acids.

The V call is TRBV4-3, the J call TRBJ2-3; D is unclear. Material: whole blood, obtained in connection with sensitization to the hapten diphenylcyclopropenone (DPC). The clonotype originates from a woman between 50 and 59 years old with alopecia areata. Some clones in this sample may be carry-over from other donors' samples. CDR3 loop: CASSQATVPSTDTQYF. The CDR3 DNA sequence: TGCGCCAGCAGCCAAGCGACCGTGCCTAGCACAGATACGCAGTATTTT.